This TCR beta chain is drawn from a study of cytomegalovirus exposure and HLA in healthy donors. V lost 1 base to trimming and J lost 4 bases, with 13 bases between them. Germline V CDR1 and CDR2: GTSNPN, SVGIG (reference sequence). The CDR3 contains 15 residues. Donors likely had unrecorded immune exposures despite being nominally healthy when sampled. PCR was performed using 60 Vbeta and 13 Jbeta primers. Only in-frame clones appear in the TCRdb table, and some are missing; sequencing was by immunoSEQ multiplex PCR. The data hold under 200,000 clones, with approximately 84% observed a single time. Sequences were obtained from PBMCs. J is TRBJ1-4 and V is TRBV30; D is possibly TRBD1 (5 bases). This clonotype was obtained from a woman in her fifties or sixties in good health and CMV-seropositive. The CDR3 DNA reads TGTGCCTGGAGTGGCGGGGGGAAAGATAATGAAAAACTGTTTTTT. Translated: CAWSGGGKDNEKLFF.